This is a list of T cell receptor beta chains from one sample in a study of T cell changes during pregnancy in multiple sclerosis. Assay: immunoSEQ multiplex PCR; the TCRdb copy retains only in-frame clones and omits some. The sample has tens of thousands of clones, around 94% seen once; the top ten hold more than 0.85%. This specimen was peripheral blood, taken in the second trimester of pregnancy. The receptors originated from a female donor in good health, enrolled as a control in a pregnancy study. Each CDR3 is given with its conserved first and last residue. A D gene is named only where the DNA matches it firmly. Rows give clone size only sometimes, using once, few, many, or a class for an expanded clone.

>-|-|TRBJ2-7|TRBV6-5
CASSHSSHEQYF
TGTGCCAGCAGTCACTCATCTCACGAGCAGTACTTC
>few|-|TRBJ1-2|TRBV7-9
CASSLARYGYTF
TGTGCCAGCAGCTTAGCGCGGTATGGCTACACCTTC
>-|-|TRBJ2-2|TRBV2
CASSELSNTGELFF
TGTGCCAGCAGTGAATTGTCTAACACCGGGGAGCTGTTTTTT
>once|TRBD1|TRBJ1-2|TRBV7-2
CASSKPGQGGGYTF
TGTGCCAGCAGCAAGCCGGGACAGGGGGGAGGCTACACCTTC
>-|-|TRBJ2-7|TRBV6-5
CASRATGRYEQYF
TGTGCCAGCAGGGCGACAGGGAGGTACGAGCAGTACTTC
>-|TRBD1|TRBJ2-2|TRBV19
CASSIEQGPTGELFF
TGTGCCAGTAGTATAGAACAGGGGCCCACCGGGGAGCTGTTTTTT
>-|TRBD2|TRBJ2-2|TRBV27
CASSYGLAGTGELFF
TGTGCCAGCAGTTACGGGCTAGCGGGCACCGGGGAGCTGTTTTTT
>-|TRBD1|TRBJ2-7|TRBV10-3
CAISRDRDTHEQYF
TGTGCCATCAGTAGGGACAGGGACACGCACGAGCAGTACTTC
>-|-|TRBJ2-1|TRBV5-1
CASSLIPGPINHNEQFF
TGCGCCAGCAGCTTGATCCCAGGCCCAATAAATCACAATGAGCAGTTCTTC
>-|-|TRBJ2-1|TRBV27
CASSPAYNEQFF
TGTGCCAGCAGTCCCGCCTACAATGAGCAGTTCTTC
>-|-|TRBJ2-1|TRBV30
CAWSWGGMGFNEQFF
TGTGCCTGGAGTTGGGGCGGGATGGGCTTCAATGAGCAGTTCTTC
>-|TRBD2|TRBJ2-1|TRBV10-2
CASRDLAGGDDNEQFF
TGCGCCAGCAGGGATCTAGCGGGGGGGGATGACAATGAGCAGTTCTTC
>-|-|TRBJ2-3|TRBV28
CASSLKGQRTDTQYF
TGTGCCAGCAGTTTGAAAGGACAGCGCACAGATACGCAGTATTTT
>-|-|TRBJ1-1|TRBV10-3
CAISESNWALNTEAFF
TGTGCCATCAGTGAGTCGAACTGGGCCCTGAACACTGAAGCTTTCTTT
>-|-|TRBJ1-1|TRBV7-9
CASSHTGRTEAFF
TGTGCCAGCAGCCATACCGGGAGGACTGAAGCTTTCTTT